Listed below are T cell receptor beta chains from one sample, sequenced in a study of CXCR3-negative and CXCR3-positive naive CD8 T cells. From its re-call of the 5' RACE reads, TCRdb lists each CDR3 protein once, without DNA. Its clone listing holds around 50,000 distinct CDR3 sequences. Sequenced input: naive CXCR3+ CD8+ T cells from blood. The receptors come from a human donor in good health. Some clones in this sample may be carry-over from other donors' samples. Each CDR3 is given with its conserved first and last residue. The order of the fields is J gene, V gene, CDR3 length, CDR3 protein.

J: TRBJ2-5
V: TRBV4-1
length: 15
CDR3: CASSLGVQGDGTQYF

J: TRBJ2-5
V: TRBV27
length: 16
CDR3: CASSFGLAGGQETQYF

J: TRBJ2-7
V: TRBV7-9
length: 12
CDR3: CASSFPAYEQYF

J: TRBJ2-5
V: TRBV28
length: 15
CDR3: CASSLSASGGMAQYF

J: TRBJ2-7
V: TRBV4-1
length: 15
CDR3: CASSHDWTGGYEQYF

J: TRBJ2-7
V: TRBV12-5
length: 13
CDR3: CASGSTVTYEQYF

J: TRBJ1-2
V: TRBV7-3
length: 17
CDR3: CASSLGRGSRGQAGYTF

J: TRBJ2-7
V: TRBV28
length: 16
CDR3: CASSFARDSLSYEQYF

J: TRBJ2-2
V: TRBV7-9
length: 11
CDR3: CASSLDLEAFF

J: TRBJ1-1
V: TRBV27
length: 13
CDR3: CASYRDRNTEAFF

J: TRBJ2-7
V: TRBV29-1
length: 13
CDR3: CSVERDRGYEQYF

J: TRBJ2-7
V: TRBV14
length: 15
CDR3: CASSPWTGGSGEQYF

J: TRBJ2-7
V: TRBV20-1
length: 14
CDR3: CSAEGEAGDREQYF

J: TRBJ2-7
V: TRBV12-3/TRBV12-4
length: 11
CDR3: CASSSVGEQYF

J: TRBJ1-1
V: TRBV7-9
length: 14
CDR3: CASSSPGTHTEAFF

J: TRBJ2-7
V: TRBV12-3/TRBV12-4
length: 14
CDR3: CASSSWADSYEQYF

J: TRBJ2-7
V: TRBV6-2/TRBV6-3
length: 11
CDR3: CASSYSHEQYF

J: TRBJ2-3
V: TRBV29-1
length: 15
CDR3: CSVSPTSGGTDTQYF

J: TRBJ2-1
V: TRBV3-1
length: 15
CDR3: CASSQDGNAYNEQFF

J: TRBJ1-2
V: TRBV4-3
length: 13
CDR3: CASSHRTGEGYTF

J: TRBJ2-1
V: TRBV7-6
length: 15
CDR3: CASSLGPAGRNEQFF

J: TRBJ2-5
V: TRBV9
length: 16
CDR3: CASSVRPPPDGETQYF

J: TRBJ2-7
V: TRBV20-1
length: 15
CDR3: CSAPAPRPSLDEQYF

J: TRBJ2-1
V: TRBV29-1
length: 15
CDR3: CSVDGGEVSYNEQFF

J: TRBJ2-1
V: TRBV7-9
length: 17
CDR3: CASSQEGQGIAYNEQFF

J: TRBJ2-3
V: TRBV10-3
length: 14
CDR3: CAISGASATDTQYF

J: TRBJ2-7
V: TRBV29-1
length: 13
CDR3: CSVRPGTGYEQYF

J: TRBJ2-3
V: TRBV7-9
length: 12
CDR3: CASSLPGDTQYF

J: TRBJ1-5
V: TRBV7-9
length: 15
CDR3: CASSSRDSRDQPQHF

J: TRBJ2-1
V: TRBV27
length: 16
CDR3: CASSFQGEGVYNEQFF

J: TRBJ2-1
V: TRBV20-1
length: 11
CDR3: CSARDYNEQFF

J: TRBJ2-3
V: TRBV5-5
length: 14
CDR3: CASRWTGGTDTQYF

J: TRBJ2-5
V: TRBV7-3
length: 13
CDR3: CASSKDPAETQYF

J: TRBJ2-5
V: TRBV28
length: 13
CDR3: CASRGREMGPQYF

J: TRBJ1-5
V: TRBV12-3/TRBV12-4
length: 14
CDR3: CASSPAEDDQPQHF

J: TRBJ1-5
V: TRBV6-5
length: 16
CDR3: CASRLTGPYSNQPQHF

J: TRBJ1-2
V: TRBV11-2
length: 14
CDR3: CASSIFPGDYGYTF

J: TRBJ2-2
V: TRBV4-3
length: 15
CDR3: CASRGLAGDTGELFF

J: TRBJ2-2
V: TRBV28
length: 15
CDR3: CASRGDRTNTGELFF

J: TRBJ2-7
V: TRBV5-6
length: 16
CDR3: CASSQGGRRLIYEQYF

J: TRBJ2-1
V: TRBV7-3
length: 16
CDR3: CASSLIGTGAGNEQFF

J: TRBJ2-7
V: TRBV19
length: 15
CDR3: CASSIAGQGTYEQYF

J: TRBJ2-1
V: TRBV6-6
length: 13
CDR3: CASGAGTYNEQFF

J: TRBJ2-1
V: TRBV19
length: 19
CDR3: CATSSDRDPRPRSYNEQFF

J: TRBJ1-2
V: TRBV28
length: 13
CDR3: CASRYGEANGYTF

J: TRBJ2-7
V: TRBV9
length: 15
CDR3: CASSVGLAGALEQYF

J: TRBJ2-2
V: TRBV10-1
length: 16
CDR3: CASTEGGLENTGELFF

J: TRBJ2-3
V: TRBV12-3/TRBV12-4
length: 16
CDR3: CASSLSSVPPPDTQYF